These 7 T cell receptor beta chains were all obtained from the same sample, sequenced in a study of cytomegalovirus exposure and HLA in healthy donors. Sequenced by immunoSEQ multiplex PCR; TCRdb stores in-frame clones only, minus some. The top ten clones hold 1.4% of a sample with fewer than 130,000 clones, approximately 87% of them seen once. Sequenced material: PBMCs. These receptors were obtained from a woman aged 30 to 39 in good health and CMV-seropositive.

The V gene is TRBV4-2, the J gene TRBJ2-1; D is unresolved. There are 13 residues in the CDR3. Between the trimmed V and J ends, which lost 0 bases and 6 bases, there was a span of 6 bases. Germline V gene sequence: CDR1 LGHNA, CDR2 YNFKEQ. As DNA, the CDR3 is TGTGCCAGCAGCCAAGATCTAGGCAATGAGCAGTTCTTC. As protein: CASSQDLGNEQFF.

The chain combines TRBV6-1 with TRBJ2-5; TRBD1 matches 8 bases. With 5 bases clipped from V and 5 bases from J, the junction kept 4 bases outside the gene matches. Looked up from germline, CDR1 is MNHNS and CDR2 is SASEGT. This CDR3 contains 13 residues. The DNA for the CDR3 is TGTGCCAGCAGTCCAAGGGACAGGGAGACCCAGTACTTC. Protein sequence: CASSPRDRETQYF.

The chain combines TRBV2 with TRBJ2-5; 14 nucleotides match TRBD2. The CDR3 has 15 amino acids. Unmatched junction bases numbered 7, after V lost 8 bases and J lost 5 bases. Germline loops: CDR1 SNHLY, CDR2 FYNNEI. CDR3 coding DNA: TGTGCCAGCGGGCGACTAGCGGGAGGGCCCGAGACCCAGTACTTC. Amino acids: CASGRLAGGPETQYF.

This clone was observed once. The genes are TRBV30 and TRBJ2-7; D perhaps matches TRBD2 (5 bases). V lost 0 bases to trimming and J lost 0 bases, with 6 bases between them. The CDR3 runs to 13 residues. CDR1 and CDR2 from the germline V gene are GTSNPN and SVGIG (reference sequence). The CDR3 region has the DNA TGTGCCTGGAGTGTACGGGGCTCCTACGAGCAGTACTTC. Translation: CAWSVRGSYEQYF.

This chain joins TRBV29-1 and TRBJ1-4; a weak D match, TRBD1 (5 bases). CDR3 length: 14 amino acids. Germline loops: CDR1 SQVTM, CDR2 ANQGSEA. The ends were cut back, 6 bases at V and 8 bases at J, with 19 bases in the middle. CDR3: CSVQVQGGREKLFF. In nucleotides, the CDR3 is TGCAGCGTCCAGGTTCAGGGAGGCAGAGAAAAACTGTTTTTT. The full variable domain, rest sourced from reference TRBV29-1 and TRBJ1-4, is SAVISQKPSRDICQRGTSLTIQCQVDSQVTMMFWYRQQPGQSLTLIATANQGSEATYESGFVIDKFPISRPNLTFSTLTVSNMSPEDSSIYLCSVQVQGGREKLFFGSGTQLSVL.

The chain employs TRBV9 and TRBJ2-5, with D hard to call. The CDR3 is made up of 15 amino acids. Between the trimmed V and J ends, which lost 0 bases and 0 bases, there was a span of 9 bases. CDR1 is SGDLS and CDR2 is YYNGEE in the germline V gene. The CDR3 region is CASSVGGAYQETQYF. CDR3 DNA: TGTGCCAGCAGCGTAGGCGGAGCGTACCAAGAGACCCAGTACTTC.

V is TRBV2 and J is TRBJ2-7, with D perhaps matching TRBD1 (5 bases). The V and J ends lost 6 bases and 4 bases respectively, with 22 bases between them. Germline loops: CDR1 SNHLY, CDR2 FYNNEI. The CDR3 consists of 16 residues. This chain's CDR3 is CASRGKSVQATYEQYF. Written as DNA, the CDR3 is TGTGCCAGCAGGGGTAAAAGCGTACAGGCGACATACGAGCAGTACTTC.